The present entry profiles one T cell receptor (beta chain) with its context. The antigen remains undetermined. The method was immunoSEQ multiplex PCR; TCRdb's version includes in-frame clones alone and lacks a portion of them. The profile shows hundreds of thousands of clones, more than 70% of them singletons. The CDR3 runs 20 residues. CDR1 SGHAT and CDR2 FQNNGV come from the germline V gene. Losses at the gene ends were 0 bases for V and 5 bases for J; bases not matched to a gene: 19. The source of the sample is a study of shared clonotypes between healthy human individuals. Notes on the study in general: A handful of donors shared 5% to 5.5% of their naive CD4 clonotypes.

The source of this sequence is a woman aged 25 to 39 in good health. The chain carries TRBV11-2 and TRBJ2-5; 9 bases are shared with TRBD2. Material for sequencing was memory CD4+ T cells sorted from blood. The sample's subset: CD45RA-negative fraction. CDR3 in DNA: TGTGCCAGCAGCTTAGATGGCGTGTGGGCTAGCGGGATAGCATCGGAGACCCAGTACTTC. Protein: CASSLDGVWASGIASETQYF.